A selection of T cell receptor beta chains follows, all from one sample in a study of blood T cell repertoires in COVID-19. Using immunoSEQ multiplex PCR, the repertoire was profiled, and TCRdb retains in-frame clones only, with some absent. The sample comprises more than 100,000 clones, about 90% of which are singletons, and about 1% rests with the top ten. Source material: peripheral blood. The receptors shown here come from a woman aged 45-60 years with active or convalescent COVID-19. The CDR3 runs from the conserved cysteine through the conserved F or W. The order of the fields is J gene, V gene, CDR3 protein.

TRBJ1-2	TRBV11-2	CASSLGATYGYTF
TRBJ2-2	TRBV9	CASSRLAGGLNTGELFF
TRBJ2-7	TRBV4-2	CASSQALPGTTYEQYF
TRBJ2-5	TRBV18	CASSPPGGRETQYF
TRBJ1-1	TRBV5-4	CASSSPAVRQGGNTEAFF
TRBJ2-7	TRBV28	CASRTGTMAYEQYF
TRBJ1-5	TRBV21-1	CASSKAQIWWTQQPQHF
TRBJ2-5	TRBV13	CASSLYRLQETQYF
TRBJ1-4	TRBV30	CAWNPTGTNEKLFF
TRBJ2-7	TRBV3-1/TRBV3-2	CASSQAGGFYEQYF
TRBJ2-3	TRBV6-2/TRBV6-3	CASSWGDFSTDTQYF
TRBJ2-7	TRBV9	CASSVSGSRDEQYF
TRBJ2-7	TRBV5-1	CASSGTSSYEQYF
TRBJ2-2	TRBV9	CASSALANVAGELFF
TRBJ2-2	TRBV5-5	CASNSWSSGELFF
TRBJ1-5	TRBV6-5	CASSHAAGHNQPQHF
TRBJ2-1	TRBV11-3	CASKPAGSGDEQFF
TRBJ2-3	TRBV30	CAWGQPRGALPDTQYF
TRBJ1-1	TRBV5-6	CASSLGGMGTEAFF
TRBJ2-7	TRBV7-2	CASSSREGYEQYF
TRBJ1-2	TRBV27	CASSLSESYGYTF
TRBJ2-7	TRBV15	CATICGTYTYEQYF
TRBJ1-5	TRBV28	CASTKISLGGQPQHF
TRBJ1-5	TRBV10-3	CAIGRQGAEQPQHF
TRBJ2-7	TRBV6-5	CASSRQGGGYEQYF
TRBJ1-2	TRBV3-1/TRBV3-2	CASSHRGSGYTF
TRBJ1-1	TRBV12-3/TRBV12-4	CASSFSMNTEAFF
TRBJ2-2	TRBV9	CASSAGSSNTGELFF
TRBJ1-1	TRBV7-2	CASSLVYRIMNTEAFF
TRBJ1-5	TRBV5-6	CASSLTGGGNQPQHF
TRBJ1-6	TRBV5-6	CASSFSRSDNSPLHF
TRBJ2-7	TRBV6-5	CASASGSLSYEQYF
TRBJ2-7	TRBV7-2	CASSPRVTYEQYF
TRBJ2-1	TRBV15	CATSRVAGGYNEQFF